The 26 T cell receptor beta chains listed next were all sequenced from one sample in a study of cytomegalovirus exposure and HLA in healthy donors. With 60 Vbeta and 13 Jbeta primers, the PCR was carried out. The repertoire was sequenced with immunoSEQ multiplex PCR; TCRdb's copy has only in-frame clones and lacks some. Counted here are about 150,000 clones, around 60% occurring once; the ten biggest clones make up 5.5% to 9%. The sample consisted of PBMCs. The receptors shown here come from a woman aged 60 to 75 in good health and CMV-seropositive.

CDR3 sequence: CAWSVWGGANEQFF. In DNA form, the CDR3 reads TGTGCCTGGAGTGTATGGGGGGGCGCCAATGAGCAGTTCTTC. V is TRBV30 and J is TRBJ2-1, with D maybe TRBD2 (7 bases). CDR3 size: 14 residues. V lost 0 bases to trimming and J lost 6 bases, with 12 bases between them. CDR1 is GTSNPN and CDR2 is SVGIG in the germline V gene (reference sequence).

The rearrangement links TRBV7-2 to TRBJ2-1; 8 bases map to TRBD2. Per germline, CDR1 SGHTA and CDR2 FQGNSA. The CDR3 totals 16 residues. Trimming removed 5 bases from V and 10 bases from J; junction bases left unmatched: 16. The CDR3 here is CASSDGASGSAREQFF. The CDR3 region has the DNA TGTGCCAGCAGCGACGGGGCCAGCGGGAGTGCCCGAGAGCAGTTCTTC.

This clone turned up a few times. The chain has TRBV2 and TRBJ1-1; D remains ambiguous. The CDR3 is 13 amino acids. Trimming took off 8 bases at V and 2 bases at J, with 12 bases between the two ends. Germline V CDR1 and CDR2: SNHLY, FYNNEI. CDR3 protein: CASVTQYNTEAFF. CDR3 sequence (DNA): TGTGCCAGCGTAACCCAGTATAACACTGAAGCTTTCTTT.

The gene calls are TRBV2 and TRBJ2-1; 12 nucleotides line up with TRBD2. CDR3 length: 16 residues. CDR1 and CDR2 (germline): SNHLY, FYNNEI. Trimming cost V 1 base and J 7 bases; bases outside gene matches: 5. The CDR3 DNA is TGTGCCAGCAGTGAAGGCTGGCTAGCGGGAGGGAATGAGCAGTTCTTC. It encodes CASSEGWLAGGNEQFF.

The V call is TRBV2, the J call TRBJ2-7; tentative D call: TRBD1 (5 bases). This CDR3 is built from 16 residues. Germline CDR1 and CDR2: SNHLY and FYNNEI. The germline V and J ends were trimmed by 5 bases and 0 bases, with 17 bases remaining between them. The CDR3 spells CASSSSQGLSSYEQYF. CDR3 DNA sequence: TGTGCCAGCAGTTCGTCTCAGGGCCTCAGCTCCTACGAGCAGTACTTC. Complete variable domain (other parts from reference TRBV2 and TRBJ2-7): EPEVTQTPSHQVTQMGQEVILRCVPISNHLYFYWYRQILGQKVEFLVSFYNNEISEKSEIFDDQFSVERPDGSNFTLKIRSTKLEDSAMYFCASSSSQGLSSYEQYFGPGTRLTVT.

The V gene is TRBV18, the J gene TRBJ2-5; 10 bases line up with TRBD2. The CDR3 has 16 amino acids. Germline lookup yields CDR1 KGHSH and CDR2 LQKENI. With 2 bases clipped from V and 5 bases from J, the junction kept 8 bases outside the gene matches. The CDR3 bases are TGTGCCAGCTCACCAACGAGCGGGAGGGCCGGGGAGACCCAGTACTTC. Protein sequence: CASSPTSGRAGETQYF.

This CDR3 is CAISESLAGAGDEQFF. The CDR3 bases are TGTGCCATCAGTGAGTCCCTGGCGGGAGCCGGCGATGAGCAGTTCTTC. The genes are TRBV10-3 and TRBJ2-1, with 7 nucleotides matching TRBD2. Germline V CDR1 and CDR2: ENHRY, SYGVKD. This CDR3 spans 16 amino acids. The V and J ends lost 0 bases and 8 bases, in that order; junction bases with no gene match: 10.

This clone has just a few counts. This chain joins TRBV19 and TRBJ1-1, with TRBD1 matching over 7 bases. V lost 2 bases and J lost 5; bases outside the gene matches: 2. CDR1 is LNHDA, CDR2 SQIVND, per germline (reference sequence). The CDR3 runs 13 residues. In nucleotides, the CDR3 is TGTGCCAGTAGTATACCACAGGGGACTGAAGCTTTCTTT. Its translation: CASSIPQGTEAFF.

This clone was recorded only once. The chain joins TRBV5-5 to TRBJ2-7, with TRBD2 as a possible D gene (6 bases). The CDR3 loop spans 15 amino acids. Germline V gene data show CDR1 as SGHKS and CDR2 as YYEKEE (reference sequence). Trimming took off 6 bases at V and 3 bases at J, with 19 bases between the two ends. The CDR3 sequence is CASTRTHGGLYEQYF. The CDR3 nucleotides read TGTGCCAGCACCCGGACCCACGGAGGGCTCTACGAGCAGTACTTC. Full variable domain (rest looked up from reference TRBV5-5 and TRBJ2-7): DAGVTQSPTHLIKTRGQQVTLRCSPISGHKSVSWYQQVLGQGPQFIFQYYEKEERGRGNFPDRFSARQFPNYSSELNVNALLLGDSALYLCASTRTHGGLYEQYFGPGTRLTVT.

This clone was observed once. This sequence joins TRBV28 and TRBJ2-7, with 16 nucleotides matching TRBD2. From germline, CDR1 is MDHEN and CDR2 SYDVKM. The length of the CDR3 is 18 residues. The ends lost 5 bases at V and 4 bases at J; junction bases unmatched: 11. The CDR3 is CASSLPGTSGRASYEQYF. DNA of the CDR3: TGTGCCAGCAGTCTTCCGGGGACTAGCGGGAGGGCCAGTTACGAGCAGTACTTC.

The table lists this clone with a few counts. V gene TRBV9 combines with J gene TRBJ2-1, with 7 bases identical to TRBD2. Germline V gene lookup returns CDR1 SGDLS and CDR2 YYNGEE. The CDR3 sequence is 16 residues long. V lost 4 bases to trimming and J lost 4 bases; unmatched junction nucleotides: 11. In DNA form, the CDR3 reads TGTGCCAGCAGCCCCCCCGGGGCTAGCGGTTACAATGAGCAGTTCTTC. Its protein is CASSPPGASGYNEQFF. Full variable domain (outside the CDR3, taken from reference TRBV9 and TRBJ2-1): DSGVTQTPKHLITATGQRVTLRCSPRSGDLSVYWYQQSLDQGLQFLIQYYNGEERAKGNILERFSAQQFPDLHSELNLSSLELGDSALYFCASSPPGASGYNEQFFGPGTRLTVL.

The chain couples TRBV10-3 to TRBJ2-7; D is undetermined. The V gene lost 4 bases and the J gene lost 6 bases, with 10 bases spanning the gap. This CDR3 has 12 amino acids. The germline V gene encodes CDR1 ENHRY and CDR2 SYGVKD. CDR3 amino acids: CAISGLEREQYF. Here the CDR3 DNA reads TGTGCCATCAGTGGCCTGGAGCGCGAGCAGTACTTC.

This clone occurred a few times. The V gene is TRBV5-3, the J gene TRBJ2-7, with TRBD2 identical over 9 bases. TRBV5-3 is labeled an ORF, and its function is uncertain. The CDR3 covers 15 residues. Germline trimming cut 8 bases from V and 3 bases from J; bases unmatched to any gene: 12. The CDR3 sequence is CASPRRAGGHYEQYF. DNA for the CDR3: TGTGCCAGCCCTAGGCGGGCGGGAGGGCACTACGAGCAGTACTTC.

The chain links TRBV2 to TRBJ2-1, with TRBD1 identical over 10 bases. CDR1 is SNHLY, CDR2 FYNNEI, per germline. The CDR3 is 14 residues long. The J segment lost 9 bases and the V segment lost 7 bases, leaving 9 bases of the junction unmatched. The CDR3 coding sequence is TGTGCCAGCATGTGGACAGGGGGAGTACGTGAGCAGTTCTTC. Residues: CASMWTGGVREQFF.

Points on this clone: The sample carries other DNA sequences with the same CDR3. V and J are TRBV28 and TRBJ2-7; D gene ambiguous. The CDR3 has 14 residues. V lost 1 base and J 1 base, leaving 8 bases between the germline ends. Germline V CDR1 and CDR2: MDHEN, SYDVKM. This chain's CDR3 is CASSLSGSSYEQYF. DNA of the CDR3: TGTGCCAGCAGTTTATCCGGGTCTTCCTACGAGCAGTACTTC.

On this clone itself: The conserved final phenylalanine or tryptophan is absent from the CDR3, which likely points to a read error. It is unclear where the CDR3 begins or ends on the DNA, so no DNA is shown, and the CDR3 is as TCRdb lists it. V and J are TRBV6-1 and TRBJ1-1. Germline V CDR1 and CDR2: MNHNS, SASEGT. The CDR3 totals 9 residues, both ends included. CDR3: CASRTGTAI.

The CDR3 DNA reads TGCGCCAGCAGCCACAGTCTAGCGGGATTCCGGGCGGCCGTCGACGAGCAGTACTTC. Its protein is CASSHSLAGFRAAVDEQYF. The gene calls are TRBV4-3 and TRBJ2-7, with 9 bases fitting TRBD2. V dropped 3 bases and J dropped 5; count of bases not matched to a gene: 20. CDR1 is LGHNA and CDR2 is YSLEER in the germline V gene. This CDR3 is built from 19 residues.

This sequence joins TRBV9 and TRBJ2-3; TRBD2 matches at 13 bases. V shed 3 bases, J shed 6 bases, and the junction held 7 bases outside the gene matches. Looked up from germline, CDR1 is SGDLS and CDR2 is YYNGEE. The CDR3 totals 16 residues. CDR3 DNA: TGTGCCAGCAGCGACGGACTAGCGGGGGTGGGGGATACGCAGTATTTT. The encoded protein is CASSDGLAGVGDTQYF.

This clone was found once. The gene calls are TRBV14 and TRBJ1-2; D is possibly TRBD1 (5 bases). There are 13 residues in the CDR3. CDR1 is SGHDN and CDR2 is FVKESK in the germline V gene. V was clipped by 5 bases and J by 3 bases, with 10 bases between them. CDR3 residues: CASSRGLDYGYTF. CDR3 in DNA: TGTGCCAGCAGCAGGGGACTGGACTATGGCTACACCTTC.

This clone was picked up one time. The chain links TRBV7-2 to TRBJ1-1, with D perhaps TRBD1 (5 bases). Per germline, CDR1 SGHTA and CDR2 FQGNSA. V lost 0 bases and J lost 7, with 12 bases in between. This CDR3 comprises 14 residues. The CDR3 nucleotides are TGTGCCAGCAGCTTAGCTGGGGCCGTGGGTGAAGCTTTCTTT. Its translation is CASSLAGAVGEAFF.

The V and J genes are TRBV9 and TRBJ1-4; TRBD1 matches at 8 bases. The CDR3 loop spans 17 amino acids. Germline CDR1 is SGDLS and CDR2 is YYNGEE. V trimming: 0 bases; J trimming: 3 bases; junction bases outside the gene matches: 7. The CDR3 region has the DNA TGTGCCAGCAGCGTAGGGGCAGGGGGCAGTTCTAATGAAAAACTGTTTTTT. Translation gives CASSVGAGGSSNEKLFF.

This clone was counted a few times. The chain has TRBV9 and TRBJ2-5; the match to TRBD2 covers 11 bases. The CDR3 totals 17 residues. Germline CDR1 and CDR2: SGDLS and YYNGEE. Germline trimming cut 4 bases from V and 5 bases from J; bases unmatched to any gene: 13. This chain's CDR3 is CASSPGGSGRAAETQYF. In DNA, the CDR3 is TGTGCCAGCAGCCCCGGGGGTAGCGGGAGGGCCGCGGAGACCCAGTACTTC.

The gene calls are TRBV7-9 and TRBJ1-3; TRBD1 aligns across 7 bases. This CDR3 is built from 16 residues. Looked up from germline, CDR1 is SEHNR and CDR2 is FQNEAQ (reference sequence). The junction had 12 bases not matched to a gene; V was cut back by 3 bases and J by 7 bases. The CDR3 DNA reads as TGTGCCAGCAGCTTCCATTTTGGCACAGGGGAGAACACCATATATTTT. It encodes CASSFHFGTGENTIYF.

CDR3 loop: CASSPAEDSSQPQHF. The CDR3 DNA sequence: TGTGCCAGCAGCCCGGCGGAGGACTCAAGTCAGCCCCAGCATTTT. The chain has TRBV4-2 and TRBJ1-5, with no clear D. There are 15 residues in the CDR3. Germline V CDR1 and CDR2: LGHNA, YNFKEQ. V was trimmed by 4 bases and J by 6 bases, leaving 16 bases between them.

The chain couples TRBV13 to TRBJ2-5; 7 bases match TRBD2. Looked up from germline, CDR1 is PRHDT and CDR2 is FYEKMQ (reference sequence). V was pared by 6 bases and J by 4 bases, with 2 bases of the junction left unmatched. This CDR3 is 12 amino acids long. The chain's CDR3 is CASSTSAETQYF. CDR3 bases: TGTGCCAGCAGTACTAGCGCAGAGACCCAGTACTTC.

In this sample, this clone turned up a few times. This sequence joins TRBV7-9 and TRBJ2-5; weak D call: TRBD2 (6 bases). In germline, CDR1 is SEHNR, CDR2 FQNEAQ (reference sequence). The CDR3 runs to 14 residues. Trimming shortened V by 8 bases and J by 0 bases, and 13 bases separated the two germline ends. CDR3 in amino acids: CASGSLAHQETQYF. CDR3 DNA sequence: TGTGCCAGCGGAAGCCTAGCGCACCAAGAGACCCAGTACTTC.